These 32 T cell receptor beta chains were all obtained from the same sample, sequenced in a study of blood T cell repertoires in COVID-19. The assay was immunoSEQ multiplex PCR, and TCRdb's table has in-frame clones only and misses some. The data hold 110,000 or so clones, with over 75% observed a single time. Sequencing was carried out using peripheral blood. The source of these receptors is a man aged 45-60 years with acute or convalescent COVID-19.

There are a few counts of this clone. The rearrangement joins TRBV19 to TRBJ1-5, with D maybe TRBD1 (5 bases). This CDR3 has 17 amino acids. V was clipped by 9 bases and J by 0 bases, with 21 bases between them. CDR1 is LNHDA and CDR2 is SQIVND in the germline V gene (reference sequence). The CDR3 coding sequence is TGTGCCAGAAAGGCAGGGCAGACAAAAAATAGCAATCAGCCCCAGCATTTT. Translated, it gives CARKAGQTKNSNQPQHF.

The chain joins TRBV18 to TRBJ1-1; D unclear. Trimming left V 6 bases short and J 6 bases short, with 14 bases between. This CDR3 is 13 amino acids long. CDR1 KGHSH and CDR2 LQKENI come from the germline V gene. CDR3 nucleotide sequence: TGTGCCAGCTCGCAGGCAGAGCGGGCTGAAGCTTTCTTT. Amino acids: CASSQAERAEAFF.

J is TRBJ1-2 and V is TRBV6-5; TRBD1 matches at 10 bases. Germline V gene lookup returns CDR1 MNHEY and CDR2 SVGAGI. The CDR3 is 13 amino acids. With V trimmed by 6 bases and J by 8 bases, 6 bases remained unmatched. The CDR3 DNA reads TGTGCCAGCAGGGGGGGGACAGGGGACGGCTACACCTTC. Its protein is CASRGGTGDGYTF.

The gene calls are TRBV2 and TRBJ1-1; possibly TRBD1 for D (5 bases). The CDR3 extends over 15 amino acids. Trimming took off 6 bases at V and 2 bases at J, with 16 bases between the two ends. CDR1 is SNHLY, CDR2 FYNNEI, per germline. The CDR3 DNA reads as TGTGCCAGCAGAGCCTACCTCGACAGTAACACTGAAGCTTTCTTT. It yields the protein CASRAYLDSNTEAFF.

The CDR3 sequence: CASRTGYGYTF. DNA for the CDR3: TGTGCCAGCAGAACAGGGTATGGCTACACCTTC. V gene TRBV21-1 combines with J gene TRBJ1-2; the table gives TRBD1 as D, unverified against the DNA. TRBV21-1 is flagged as a pseudogene. This CDR3 spans 11 amino acids.

V usage is TRBV24-1 and J usage is TRBJ1-4; the D gene is possibly TRBD1 (6 bases). Germline-derived CDR1 and CDR2 are KGHDR and SFDVKD. V was pared by 5 bases and J by 8 bases, with 14 bases between. This CDR3 comprises 14 residues. The CDR3 sequence: CATSGGGALEKLFF. The CDR3 DNA reads as TGTGCCACCAGTGGAGGGGGGGCTTTAGAAAAACTGTTTTTT.

In DNA form, the CDR3 reads TGCGCCAGCAGCTTGATAGCCAGCTATGGCTACACCTTC. This encodes CASSLIASYGYTF. This chain links TRBV5-1 with TRBJ1-2; D unclear. The CDR3 sequence is 13 residues long. V lost 1 base and J lost 4, with 8 bases in between. Germline-derived CDR1 and CDR2 are SGHRS and YFSETQ.

This clone was recorded only once. This chain links TRBV9 with TRBJ2-3; 10 bases fit TRBD2. The CDR3 length is 17 residues. With V trimmed by 3 bases and J by 2 bases, 9 bases remained unmatched. Per the germline V gene, CDR1 is SGDLS and CDR2 is YYNGEE. CDR3 bases: TGTGCCAGCAGCGCCCACCAGAGCGGGGGGGCCACAGATACGCAGTATTTT. As protein: CASSAHQSGGATDTQYF.

The V call is TRBV10-1, the J call TRBJ2-4; 10 bases align to TRBD1. Germline loops: CDR1 WNHNN, CDR2 SYGVQD (reference sequence). V shed 7 bases, J shed 1 base, and the junction held 7 bases outside the gene matches. CDR3 size: 16 residues. The CDR3 here is CASILDRGRAKNIQYF. DNA of the CDR3: TGCGCCAGCATTCTAGACAGGGGGCGCGCCAAAAACATTCAGTACTTC.

This clone was seen a single time. The J gene is TRBJ2-5, the V gene TRBV6-6, with D unclear. V lost 5 bases and J lost 2, with 12 bases in between. Germline V lookup: CDR1 MNHNY, CDR2 SVGAGI (reference sequence). This CDR3 is built from 14 residues. The CDR3 protein is CASSPTILQETQYF. For the CDR3, the DNA is TGTGCCAGCAGTCCTACAATACTACAAGAGACCCAGTACTTC.

This clone was counted a few times. The V and J genes are TRBV24-1 and TRBJ2-1, with TRBD2 identical over 13 bases. The CDR3 length is 15 residues. Trimming took 10 bases from V and 4 from J; bases not matched to a gene: 6. Germline V gene data show CDR1 as KGHDR and CDR2 as SFDVKD. CDR3 DNA: TGTGCCACTGGCCGACTAGCGGGGGGTTACAATGAGCAGTTCTTC. It encodes CATGRLAGGYNEQFF.

The rearrangement joins TRBV6-6 to TRBJ2-1, with TRBD1 as a possible D gene (5 bases). CDR1 and CDR2 (germline): MNHNY, SVGAGI (reference sequence). The CDR3 has 16 amino acids. Trimming left V 0 bases short and J 2 bases short, with 11 bases between. The CDR3 loop reads CASSYSIGEPYNEQFF. In DNA, the CDR3 is TGTGCCAGCAGTTACTCGATAGGGGAACCCTACAATGAGCAGTTCTTC.

This clone came up a few times. The chain couples TRBV29-1 to TRBJ2-1; 10 bases agree with TRBD1. CDR1 SQVTM and CDR2 ANQGSEA come from the germline V gene. This CDR3 spans 14 amino acids. The V segment lost 4 bases and the J segment 4 bases; nucleotides outside the gene matches: 4. CDR3 sequence (DNA): TGCAGCGTTGGGGACAGGGGTCTATACAATGAGCAGTTCTTC. Translating gives CSVGDRGLYNEQFF.

The rearrangement uses TRBV7-6 and TRBJ1-6; TRBD1 matches at 7 bases. The ends lost 1 base at V and 10 bases at J; junction bases unmatched: 7. Germline-derived CDR1 and CDR2 are SGHVS and FNYEAQ. The CDR3 consists of 15 residues. The DNA of the CDR3 is TGTGCCAGCAGCTTAGAGGCAGGGGGAGGATCACCCCTCCACTTT. Translated: CASSLEAGGGSPLHF. Looking up the rest from reference TRBV7-6 and TRBJ1-6 gives the full variable domain: GAGVSQSPRYKVTKRGQDVALRCDPISGHVSLYWYRQALGQGPEFLTYFNYEAQQDKSGLPNDRFSAERPEGSISTLTIQRTEQRDSAMYRCASSLEAGGGSPLHFGNGTRLTVT.

This clone occurred once. The CDR3 reads CASGGQVAYEQYF. Written as DNA, the CDR3 is TGTGCCAGCGGGGGACAGGTAGCCTACGAGCAGTACTTC. The J gene is TRBJ2-7, the V gene TRBV2; TRBD1 matches at 8 bases. CDR3 size: 13 residues. Trimming removed 8 bases from V and 2 bases from J; junction bases left unmatched: 5. CDR1 is SNHLY, CDR2 FYNNEI, per germline.

The rearrangement links TRBV7-3 to TRBJ1-5; TRBD1 matches 8 bases. Germline values: CDR1 SGHTA, CDR2 FQGTGA. V dropped 5 bases and J dropped 0; count of bases not matched to a gene: 9. The CDR3 totals 17 residues. CDR3 in amino acids: CASSPTGGIFSNQPQHF. DNA of the CDR3: TGTGCCAGCAGCCCTACAGGGGGTATCTTTAGCAATCAGCCCCAGCATTTT.

The gene calls are TRBV5-1 and TRBJ1-6, with 9 bases lining up with TRBD1. Trimming took 4 bases from V and 6 from J; bases not matched to a gene: 5. Germline values: CDR1 SGHRS, CDR2 YFSETQ. The CDR3 is 15 amino acids. The CDR3 sequence: CASSTGGQGNSPLHF. The CDR3 region has the DNA TGCGCCAGCAGCACAGGGGGACAGGGTAATTCACCCCTCCACTTT.

This clone was observed a single time. This chain uses TRBV7-2 with TRBJ1-3; 10 positions agree with TRBD1. The trim removed 7 bases at V and 4 bases at J, leaving 4 bases unmatched. Germline CDR1 reads SGHTA; CDR2 reads FQGNSA. The CDR3 has 14 amino acids. The CDR3 coding sequence is TGTGCCAGCACCGACAGGGGGCACGGAAACACCATATATTTT. It encodes CASTDRGHGNTIYF.

The V and J genes are TRBV5-1 and TRBJ2-3; perhaps TRBD1 as D (6 bases). V was pared by 5 bases and J by 4 bases, with 17 bases between. This CDR3 spans 15 amino acids. Germline loops: CDR1 SGHRS, CDR2 YFSETQ. The CDR3 DNA follows: TGCGCCAGCAGGGAAGGGGGTTCGGGTTCAGATACGCAGTATTTT. It specifies CASREGGSGSDTQYF.

This chain connects TRBV10-2 to TRBJ2-7; tentative D call: TRBD1 (6 bases). Germline V gene data show CDR1 as WSHSY and CDR2 as SAAADI. The V gene lost 3 bases and the J gene lost 2 bases, with 8 bases spanning the gap. The CDR3 spans 13 residues. The CDR3 coding sequence is TGCGCCAGCAGTGAACAGGGTACCTACGAGCAGTACTTC. Amino acids: CASSEQGTYEQYF.

This clone was detected a few times. This chain links TRBV28 with TRBJ1-2; 9 bases match TRBD1. CDR3 length: 15 residues. J gave up 4 bases and V 6 bases, and 9 bases lay outside the gene matches. Germline V gene data show CDR1 as MDHEN and CDR2 as SYDVKM. In DNA form, the CDR3 reads TGTGCCAGCAGCCTACCCACAGGGGGCAGCTATGGCTACACCTTC. It specifies CASSLPTGGSYGYTF.

The chain employs TRBV5-4 and TRBJ2-1; 9 bases are shared with TRBD1. Trimming cost V 2 bases and J 4 bases; bases outside gene matches: 4. The CDR3 loop spans 15 amino acids. Germline-derived CDR1 and CDR2 are SGHNT and YYREEE (reference sequence). CDR3 region: CASSLGQGSYNEQFF. The CDR3, as DNA: TGTGCCAGCAGCTTAGGACAGGGGTCTTACAATGAGCAGTTCTTC.

The chain is built from TRBV3-1 (or the pseudogene TRBV3-2) and TRBJ2-3; 9 bases agree with TRBD1. This CDR3 is built from 15 residues. V lost 4 bases, J lost 2 bases, and 4 bases stayed unmatched. Looked up from germline, CDR1 is LGHDT and CDR2 is YNNKEL (reference sequence). As DNA, the CDR3 is TGTGCCAGCAGCCGACAGGGGGTTTCCACAGATACGCAGTATTTT. Translation: CASSRQGVSTDTQYF.

CDR3 in amino acids: CATSDGAQPQHF. The CDR3 region has the DNA TGTGCCACCAGTGATGGGGCGCAGCCCCAGCATTTT. The rearrangement uses TRBV24-1 and TRBJ1-5; D is possibly TRBD1 (5 bases). Trimming cost V 3 bases and J 7 bases, with 6 bases left between them. Germline V gene sequence: CDR1 KGHDR, CDR2 SFDVKD. The CDR3 loop spans 12 amino acids.

The chain employs TRBV15 and TRBJ1-5; 9 nucleotides align to TRBD1. The CDR3 has 15 residues. Germline CDR1 is LNHNV and CDR2 is YYDKDF (reference sequence). Trimming removed 3 bases from V and 7 bases from J; junction bases left unmatched: 7. The DNA for the CDR3 is TGTGCCACCAGCAGGCACACAGGGGGCGACCAGCCCCAGCATTTT. This sequence encodes CATSRHTGGDQPQHF.

V is TRBV2 and J is TRBJ1-3; TRBD1 matches at 7 bases. There are 13 residues in the CDR3. The germline V gene encodes CDR1 SNHLY and CDR2 FYNNEI. The ends lost 7 bases at V and 6 bases at J; junction bases unmatched: 6. The CDR3 region is CASIRGLENTIYF. The CDR3, as DNA: TGTGCCAGCATAAGGGGGCTGGAAAACACCATATATTTT.

The V call is TRBV30, the J call TRBJ1-3; D possibly corresponds to TRBD1 (6 bases). The V gene's germline CDR1 is GTSNPN and CDR2 SVGIG (reference sequence). This CDR3 contains 15 residues. The V end lost 2 bases, the J end lost 3 bases, and 14 bases lay between the germline ends. In DNA, the CDR3 is TGTGCCTGGAGTCCCGACAGGTTCCTTGGAAACACCATATATTTT. This codes for CAWSPDRFLGNTIYF.

The CDR3 spells CASSLVPGGLNTEAFF. The CDR3 DNA reads as TGCGCCAGCAGCTTGGTCCCCGGGGGTCTGAACACTGAAGCTTTCTTT. J is TRBJ1-1 and V is TRBV5-1, with D possibly being TRBD1 (5 bases). The CDR3 is 16 amino acids. The V gene's germline CDR1 is SGHRS and CDR2 YFSETQ. The V end lost 0 bases, the J end lost 0 bases, and 12 bases lay between the germline ends.

The chain recombines TRBV14 with TRBJ1-6; 7 nucleotides agree with TRBD1. Germline CDR1 is SGHDN and CDR2 is FVKESK. This CDR3 spans 18 amino acids. The V segment lost 4 bases and the J segment 10 bases; nucleotides outside the gene matches: 19. The CDR3 DNA sequence: TGTGCCAGCAGCCCCCGACAGGGAGAAACCCCCATACGCTCACCCCTCCACTTT. Amino acid sequence: CASSPRQGETPIRSPLHF. Full variable domain (remainder filled in from reference TRBV14 and TRBJ1-6): EAGVTQFPSHSVIEKGQTVTLRCDPISGHDNLYWYRRVMGKEIKFLLHFVKESKQDESGMPNNRFLAERTGGTYSTLKVQPAELEDSGVYFCASSPRQGETPIRSPLHFGNGTRLTVT.

The chain combines TRBV6-4 with TRBJ2-2; 7 bases align to TRBD2. CDR3 size: 13 residues. V was pared by 4 bases and J by 5 bases, with 1 base of the junction left unmatched. Germline V lookup: CDR1 MRHNA, CDR2 SNTAGT. The CDR3 region is CASSAGGTGELFF. CDR3 bases: TGTGCCAGCAGTGCCGGGGGGACCGGGGAGCTGTTTTTT.

The rearrangement joins TRBV12-5 to TRBJ1-3; TRBD1 might be the D (6 bases). Germline lookup yields CDR1 LGHNT and CDR2 FRNRAP. The CDR3 loop spans 20 amino acids. Between the trimmed V and J ends, which lost 3 bases and 0 bases, there was a span of 24 bases. As DNA, the CDR3 is TGTGCTAGTGGTTTTTCACGCCTGGGGGCCCCACCGTTCTCTGGAAACACCATATATTTT. Amino acid sequence: CASGFSRLGAPPFSGNTIYF. Full variable domain (remainder filled in from reference TRBV12-5 and TRBJ1-3): DARVTQTPRHKVTEMGQEVTMRCQPILGHNTVFWYRQTMMQGLELLAYFRNRAPLDDSGMPKDRFSAEMPDATLATLKIQPSEPRDSAVYFCASGFSRLGAPPFSGNTIYFGEGSWLTVV.

The chain is built from TRBV6-6 and TRBJ1-2; no clear D gene. The CDR3 is made up of 12 amino acids. Trimming stripped 7 bases from V and 4 bases from J, with 10 bases between. CDR1 MNHNY and CDR2 SVGAGI come from the germline V gene (reference sequence). CDR3 in DNA: TGTGCCAGCACCCTAGGATCCTATGGCTACACCTTC. It yields the protein CASTLGSYGYTF.